This is a list of T cell receptor beta chains from one sample in a study of identical twins. A single record per CDR3 protein comes from TCRdb applying MiXCR to the 5' RACE reads. The repertoire holds 750,000 to 950,000 distinct CDR3 sequences, with about 12% as singletons. These sequences were also reported in another study, on yellow fever vaccine responses in identical twins.

The specimen sequenced was PBMCs. Receptors originate from a woman aged 18-29 years in good health. The CDR3 runs from the conserved cysteine through the conserved F or W. A D gene is named only where the DNA matches it firmly. The size entry is marked missing in some rows and otherwise reads once, few, many or a size class.

size,length,V,J,D,CDR3,DNA
.,14,TRBV12-3/TRBV12-4,TRBJ2-3,TRBD2,CASSKTSWADTQYF,TGTGCCAGCAGCAAGACTAGCTGGGCAGATACGCAGTATTTT
many,15,TRBV6-1,TRBJ1-2,.,CASSEIWGSGYGYTF,TGTGCCAGCAGTGAAATCTGGGGATCCGGCTATGGCTACACCTTC
.,14,TRBV5-1,TRBJ1-1,.,CASSLSEGSTEAFF,TGCGCCAGCAGCTTGTCGGAGGGGAGCACTGAAGCTTTCTTT
.,16,TRBV29-1,TRBJ2-2,.,CSGGPIGGVNTGELFF,TGCAGCGGGGGCCCGATAGGGGGGGTGAACACCGGGGAGCTGTTTTTT
few,15,TRBV24-1,TRBJ1-5,.,CATSDTDRNNQPQHF,TGTGCCACCAGTGATACAGACAGGAACAATCAGCCCCAGCATTTT
few,14,TRBV5-1,TRBJ2-7,.,CASSLGDTPYEQYF,TGCGCCAGCAGCTTGGGGGACACCCCCTACGAGCAGTACTTC
few,14,TRBV7-9,TRBJ2-2,.,CASNPSGDTGELFF,TGTGCCAGCAACCCGTCTGGGGACACCGGGGAGCTGTTTTTT
few,12,TRBV29-1,TRBJ1-1,TRBD1,CSARTGTTEAFF,TGCAGCGCTAGGACAGGAACGACTGAAGCTTTCTTT
few,15,TRBV2,TRBJ2-3,.,CASSDPPGHTDTQYF,TGTGCCAGCAGTGACCCTCCGGGACACACAGATACGCAGTATTTT
few,14,TRBV4-1,TRBJ2-7,.,CASSTQRASYEQYF,TGCGCCAGCAGCACCCAGCGGGCCTCCTACGAGCAGTACTTC
.,18,TRBV11-1,TRBJ1-1,TRBD1,CASSLALSLEQGDTEAFF,TGTGCCAGCAGCTTAGCGTTAAGTTTAGAACAGGGGGACACTGAAGCTTTCTTT
many,14,TRBV4-1,TRBJ1-1,.,CASSRAGPNTEAFF,TGCGCCAGCAGCCGTGCGGGACCGAACACTGAAGCTTTCTTT
many,18,TRBV3-1,TRBJ2-7,.,CASSQDFSWALGSYEQYF,TGTGCCAGCAGCCAAGATTTCAGTTGGGCCCTCGGGTCCTACGAGCAGTACTTC
many,14,TRBV19,TRBJ1-5,.,CASSIAGRNQPQHF,TGTGCCAGTAGTATAGCAGGGCGCAATCAGCCCCAGCATTTT
.,14,TRBV10-3,TRBJ2-7,.,CAITRDIGSYEQYF,TGTGCCATTACCCGGGACATCGGCTCCTACGAGCAGTACTTC
few,12,TRBV6-1,TRBJ1-4,.,CASTGSHEKLFF,TGTGCCAGCACCGGCAGCCATGAAAAACTGTTTTTT
.,20,TRBV14,TRBJ2-1,.,CASLTTKSGSLEDSYNEQFF,TGTGCCAGCCTCACAACCAAGTCCGGGTCCCTAGAAGACTCCTACAATGAGCAGTTCTTC
.,14,TRBV4-1,TRBJ2-1,.,CASSQPGTRGEQFF,TGCGCCAGCAGCCAACCCGGGACCCGGGGTGAGCAGTTCTTC
.,16,TRBV28,TRBJ2-3,TRBD2,CASSRLGGGNTDTQYF,TGTGCCAGCAGCCGTCTGGGGGGAGGGAACACAGATACGCAGTATTTT
few,15,TRBV4-1,TRBJ1-2,.,CASSQEARTTDGYTF,TGCGCCAGCAGCCAAGAGGCCAGAACAACCGATGGCTACACCTTC
few,13,TRBV5-1,TRBJ1-2,.,CASSGKGDYGYTF,TGCGCCAGCAGCGGGAAGGGGGATTATGGCTACACCTTC
many,12,TRBV27,TRBJ2-7,.,CASRAGIYEQYF,TGTGCCAGCAGGGCGGGAATCTACGAGCAGTACTTC
few,15,TRBV9,TRBJ2-1,.,CASSAPGTTADEQFF,TGTGCCAGCAGCGCTCCCGGGACAACGGCGGATGAGCAGTTCTTC